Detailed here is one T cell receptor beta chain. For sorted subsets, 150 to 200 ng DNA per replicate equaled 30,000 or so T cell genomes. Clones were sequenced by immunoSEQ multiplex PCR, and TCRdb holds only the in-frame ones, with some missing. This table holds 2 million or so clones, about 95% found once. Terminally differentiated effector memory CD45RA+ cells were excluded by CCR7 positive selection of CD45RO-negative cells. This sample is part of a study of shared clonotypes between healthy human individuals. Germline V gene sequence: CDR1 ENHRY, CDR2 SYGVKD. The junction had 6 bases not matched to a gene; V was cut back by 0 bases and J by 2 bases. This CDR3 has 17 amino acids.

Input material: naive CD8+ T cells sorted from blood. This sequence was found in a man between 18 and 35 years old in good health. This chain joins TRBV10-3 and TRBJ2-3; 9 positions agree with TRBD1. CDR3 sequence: CAISESKGTGTTDTQYF. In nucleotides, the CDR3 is TGTGCCATCAGTGAGTCGAAAGGGACAGGGACCACAGATACGCAGTATTTT.